This T cell receptor beta chain was recorded in a study of blood T cells in healthy people across ages. With a J-beta primer mix and a sample-barcoded 5' primer, a second PCR ran 7 to 11 cycles. TCRdb analysed the 5' RACE reads with MiXCR anew, one entry per CDR3 protein. This repertoire shows 1.5 million to 2 million distinct CDR3 sequences, about 50% found once; its top ten account for around 2.1%. In the case of this clonotype: Its target is not known.

Whole-study results and caveats: The lack of PBMC sorting stopped any conclusive naive versus antigen-experienced comparison.

The TCR sequence derives from a woman in her 40s in good health. The sample comprised blood.

The DNA for the CDR3 is TGCAGTGCTAGTGCAGGGTTCGATACGCAGTATTTT. It codes for CSASAGFDTQYF. The chain links TRBV20-1 to TRBJ2-3, with D possibly TRBD1 on 5 matching bases. V was trimmed by 3 bases and J by 6 bases, leaving 10 bases between them. This CDR3 has 12 residues. The germline V gene has CDR1 DFQATT and CDR2 SNEGSKA (reference sequence).